This is a list of T cell receptor beta chains from one sample in a study of shared clonotypes between healthy human individuals. Produced via immunoSEQ multiplex PCR; TCRdb's table is partial and in-frame only. The sample holds about 820,000 clones, almost 95% seen once. Sequencing input: naive CD8+ T cells sorted from blood. The receptors derive from a man aged 30 to 39 in good health. Each CDR3 is given with its conserved first and last residue. The order of the fields is V gene, clone size, D gene, J gene, CDR3 DNA, CDR3 protein. D genes are given only for firm matches. The size field is filled for only some rows; it gives once, few, many or a size class.

V: TRBV5-6
size: -
D: -
J: TRBJ2-7
DNA: TGTGCCAGCAGCTTGTCGCTCCGAGACTACGAGCAGTACTTC
CDR3: CASSLSLRDYEQYF

V: TRBV6-4
size: -
D: TRBD2
J: TRBJ2-1
DNA: TGTGCCAGCAGTGGACTAGCGGGAAACAATGAGCAGTTCTTC
CDR3: CASSGLAGNNEQFF

V: TRBV6-6
size: -
D: -
J: TRBJ2-2
DNA: TGTGCCAGCAGCGTAGGTGTCGGGGAGCTGTTTTTT
CDR3: CASSVGVGELFF

V: TRBV30
size: -
D: -
J: TRBJ2-1
DNA: TGTGCCTGGGGCCTCTTCGGGGACGAGCAGTTCTTC
CDR3: CAWGLFGDEQFF

V: TRBV7-6
size: -
D: -
J: TRBJ2-3
DNA: TGTGCCAGCAGCCGGACAGATCAAGATACGCAGTATTTT
CDR3: CASSRTDQDTQYF

V: TRBV7-6
size: once
D: -
J: TRBJ2-5
DNA: TGTGCCAGCAGCCTGGACCAAGAGACCCAGTACTTC
CDR3: CASSLDQETQYF

V: TRBV9
size: once
D: TRBD2
J: TRBJ2-1
DNA: TGTGCCAGCAGCCACGGGACTAGCGGTTACTACAATGAGCAGTTCTTC
CDR3: CASSHGTSGYYNEQFF

V: TRBV29-1
size: -
D: -
J: TRBJ2-1
DNA: TGCAGCGTTTTTCTAAGCTCCTACAATGAGCAGTTCTTC
CDR3: CSVFLSSYNEQFF

V: TRBV5-5
size: -
D: -
J: TRBJ2-1
DNA: TGTGCCAGCAGCGATAGCGGTGATGAGCAGTTCTTC
CDR3: CASSDSGDEQFF

V: TRBV11-2
size: -
D: TRBD1
J: TRBJ2-7
DNA: TGTGCCAGCAGCCCCCCGGGACAGGGGGCATACGAGCAGTACTTC
CDR3: CASSPPGQGAYEQYF

V: TRBV4-1
size: -
D: TRBD2
J: TRBJ2-1
DNA: TGCGCCAGCAGCCCGATTAGCGGGAGATTCGCCGGTGAGCAGTTCTTC
CDR3: CASSPISGRFAGEQFF

V: TRBV19
size: once
D: -
J: TRBJ1-5
DNA: TGTGCCAGTCGATTAACGGGGTATAGCAATCAGCCCCAGCATTTT
CDR3: CASRLTGYSNQPQHF

V: TRBV6-1
size: -
D: TRBD2
J: TRBJ2-7
DNA: TGTGCCACCCGCGGGGGGGGGAAGGAGCAGTACTTC
CDR3: CATRGGGKEQYF